This T cell receptor (beta chain) was observed in a study of long-term antiretroviral therapy in people with HIV. Germline lookup yields CDR1 MGHRA and CDR2 YSYEKL. This CDR3 contains 15 residues. Germline trimming cut 0 bases from V and 7 bases from J; bases unmatched to any gene: 6. Version v3.0 of the immunoSEQ assay ran at survey level. Profiling relied on immunoSEQ multiplex PCR, and the TCRdb table lists in-frame clones only, not all of them. In the table there are 30,000 to 35,000 clones, 78% of which are singletons. Sequences were derived from unsorted PBMCs, sampled 3.1 years after starting antiretroviral therapy. V usage is TRBV4-1 and J usage is TRBJ1-5; 7 bases fit TRBD1. The receptor was derived from a woman in her forties or fifties with HIV. CDR3 protein: CASSQDGGRGQPQHF. CDR3 coding DNA: TGCGCCAGCAGCCAAGATGGGGGCAGGGGGCAGCCCCAGCATTTT.